The 5 T cell receptor beta chains in this list originate from one sample, sequenced in a study of tumor-infiltrating lymphocytes in primary liver carcinoma. Germline DNA was extracted alongside blood RNA, which was obtained from unsorted whole blood. Starting material of 500 to 600 ng total RNA yielded TCR beta cDNA via a constant-region primer. Three nested multiplex PCR rounds, a slightly modified ARM-PCR, produced the libraries for TCR beta. The first two PCR rounds used TRBV1-TRBV30 forward primers with a C-beta reverse primer, nine to eleven cycles each. Using its own MiXCR run on the multiplex PCR reads, TCRdb lists one record per CDR3 protein. The sample includes about 180,000 distinct CDR3 sequences, about 60% seen only once; the top ten take around 68%. The sequenced sample was peripheral blood. These receptors were taken from a man between 40 and 49 years old with primary liver carcinoma and hepatitis B virus infection.

The chain couples TRBV5-4 to TRBJ2-2; 7 positions match TRBD1. CDR1 and CDR2 from the germline V gene are SGHNT and YYREEE (reference sequence). The V gene end was trimmed by 2 bases and the J gene end by 3 bases; junction bases not matched to a gene: 4. The CDR3 loop spans 15 amino acids. CDR3 nucleotide sequence: TGTGCCAGCAGCTTCGACAGGGTTGACACCGGGGAGCTGTTTTTT. This codes for CASSFDRVDTGELFF.

A note on this clonotype: A much larger clone lies a single base off, so this may be a read error. Written as DNA, the CDR3 is TGTGCCAGCGGCATAGTAAAGAGGGCCTACGAGCAGTACTTC. This encodes CASGIVKRAYEQYF. This rearrangement joins TRBV11-2 to TRBJ2-7; perhaps TRBD2 as D (5 bases). The CDR3 runs 14 residues. Trimming removed 8 bases at V and 2 bases at J, with 16 bases between. Germline CDR1 and CDR2: SGHAT and FQNNGV. Full variable domain (rest looked up from reference TRBV11-2 and TRBJ2-7): EAGVAQSPRYKIIEKRQSVAFWCNPISGHATLYWYQQILGQGPKLLIQFQNNGVVDDSQLPKDRFSAERLKGVDSTLKIQPAKLEDSAVYLCASGIVKRAYEQYFGPGTRLTVT.

The sample holds many counts of this clonotype. V gene TRBV12-3 or TRBV12-4 combines with J gene TRBJ2-1; TRBD2 agrees at 7 bases. This CDR3 comprises 14 residues. V was pared by 3 bases and J by 5 bases, with 4 bases of the junction left unmatched. CDR3 loop: CASSLSGGNNEQFF. CDR3 sequence (DNA): TGTGCCAGCAGTTTGTCGGGAGGAAACAATGAGCAGTTCTTC.

The V call is TRBV6-5, the J call TRBJ2-7; possible D gene TRBD1, 6 bases. The CDR3 is 13 amino acids. Between the trimmed V and J ends, which lost 7 bases and 12 bases, there was a span of 22 bases. CDR1 and CDR2 (germline): MNHEY, SVGAGI. CDR3 DNA sequence: TGTGCCAGCACCTATAGGGGGTTGGGGGAGTGGTACTTC. Translation: CASTYRGLGEWYF.

This clonotype was counted a few times. The chain joins TRBV12-3 or TRBV12-4 to TRBJ1-5; maybe TRBD1 (5 bases). Trimming took off 5 bases at V and 0 bases at J, with 14 bases between the two ends. There are 16 residues in the CDR3. The CDR3 DNA reads as TGTGCCAGCAGTCTCCGGGACGACTATAGCAATCAGCCCCAGCATTTT. Translating it yields CASSLRDDYSNQPQHF.